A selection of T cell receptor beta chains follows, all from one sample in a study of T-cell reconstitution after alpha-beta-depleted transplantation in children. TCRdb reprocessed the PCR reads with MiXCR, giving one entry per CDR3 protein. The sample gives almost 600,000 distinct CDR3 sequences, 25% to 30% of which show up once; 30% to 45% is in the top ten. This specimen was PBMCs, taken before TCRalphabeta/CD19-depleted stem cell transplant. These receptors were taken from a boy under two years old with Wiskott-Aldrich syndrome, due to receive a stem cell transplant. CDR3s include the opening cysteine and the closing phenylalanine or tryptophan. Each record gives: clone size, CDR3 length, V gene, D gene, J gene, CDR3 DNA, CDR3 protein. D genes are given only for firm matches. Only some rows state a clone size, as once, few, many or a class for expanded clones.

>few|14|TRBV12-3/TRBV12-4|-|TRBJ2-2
TGTGCCAGCGCCCGGAATTCGAACACCGGGGAGCTGTTTTTT
CASARNSNTGELFF
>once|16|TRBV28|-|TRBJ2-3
TGTGCCAGCACAATCGGAGCGGGCCCTAGCACAGATACGCAGTATTTT
CASTIGAGPSTDTQYF
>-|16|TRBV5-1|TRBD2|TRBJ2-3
TGCGCCAGCAGCGGCCCACTAGCGGGAGCGGCAGATACGCAGTATTTT
CASSGPLAGAADTQYF
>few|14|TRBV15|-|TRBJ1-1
TGTGCCACCAGCAGAGACAGGATAAACACTGAAGCTTTCTTT
CATSRDRINTEAFF
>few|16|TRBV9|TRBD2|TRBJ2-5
TGTGCCAGCAGCGTAGTTCCAGCGGGAAGCCAAGAGACCCAGTACTTC
CASSVVPAGSQETQYF
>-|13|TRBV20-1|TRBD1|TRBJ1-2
TGCAGGACCTCAGGGGGCGTCGGCTATGGCTACACCTTC
CRTSGGVGYGYTF
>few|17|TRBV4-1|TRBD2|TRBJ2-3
TGCGCCAGCAGCCACCGGACTAGCGGGAGTATTTCAGATACGCAGTATTTT
CASSHRTSGSISDTQYF
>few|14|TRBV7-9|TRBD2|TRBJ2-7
TGTGCCAGCAGCTTAGGACTAGCGGCGTTCGAGCAGTACTTC
CASSLGLAAFEQYF
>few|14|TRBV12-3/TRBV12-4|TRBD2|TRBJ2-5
TGTGCCAGCAGTTCGCGGGGGGCCCAAGAGACCCAGTACTTC
CASSSRGAQETQYF
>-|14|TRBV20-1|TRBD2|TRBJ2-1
TGCAGTGCTAGTAATTTTGCTAGCGGCAATGAGCAGTTCTTC
CSASNFASGNEQFF
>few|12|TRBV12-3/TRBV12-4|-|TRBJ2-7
TGTGCCAGCAGGAAGGGGTCCTACGAGCAGTACTTC
CASRKGSYEQYF
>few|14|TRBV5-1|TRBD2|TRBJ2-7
TGCGCCAGCAGCTTGGACCTAGCGGTCTACGAGCAGTACTTC
CASSLDLAVYEQYF
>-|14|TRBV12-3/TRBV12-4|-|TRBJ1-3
TGTGCCAGTAGTTTGATGGGGCATGGAAACACCATATATTTT
CASSLMGHGNTIYF
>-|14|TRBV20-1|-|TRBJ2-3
TGCAGTGCTAGAGTTGGATTCAGCACAGATACGCAGTATTTT
CSARVGFSTDTQYF
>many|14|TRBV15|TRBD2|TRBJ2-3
TGTGCCACCAGCGGGGGGAGGGCCGCAGATACGCAGTATTTT
CATSGGRAADTQYF
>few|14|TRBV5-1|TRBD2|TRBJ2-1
TGCGCCAGCAGCTTTGGCGGGAGGGCCCCTGAGCAGTTCTTC
CASSFGGRAPEQFF
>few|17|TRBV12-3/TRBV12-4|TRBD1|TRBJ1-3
TGTGCCAGCAGTCCGAGTGGAGCCACAGGGGCTGGAAACACCATATATTTT
CASSPSGATGAGNTIYF
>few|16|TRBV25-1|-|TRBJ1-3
TGTGCCAGCAGTGACCGTCGGACAGTCTCTGGAAACACCATATATTTT
CASSDRRTVSGNTIYF
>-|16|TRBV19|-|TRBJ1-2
TGTGCCAGTAGTATGACGTCCTTCCCTGGGAGCTATGGCTACACCTTC
CASSMTSFPGSYGYTF
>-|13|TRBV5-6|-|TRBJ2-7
TGTGCCAGCAGCCTGACGGTTTTGAACGAGCAGTACTTC
CASSLTVLNEQYF
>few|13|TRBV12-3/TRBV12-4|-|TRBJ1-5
TGTGCCAGCAGTTTCGGTAGGGATCAGCCCCAGCATTTT
CASSFGRDQPQHF
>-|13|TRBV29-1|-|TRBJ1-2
TGCAGCGTGCAGCAGCAGCCTAACTATGGCTACACCTTC
CSVQQQPNYGYTF
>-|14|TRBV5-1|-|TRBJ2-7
TGCGCCAGCAGCTTCGCCGGCCCCCCTTACGAGCAGTACTTC
CASSFAGPPYEQYF
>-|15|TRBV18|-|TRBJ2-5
TGTGCCAGCTCACCGCGGCAGGGGCGCGGAGAGACCCAGTACTTC
CASSPRQGRGETQYF
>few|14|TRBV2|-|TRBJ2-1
TGTGCCAGCAGTGGCTGGCGGCTCTACAATGAGCAGTTCTTC
CASSGWRLYNEQFF
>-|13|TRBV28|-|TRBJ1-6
TGTGCCAGCAGTCCCCCGGGGGGCTCACCCCTCCACTTT
CASSPPGGSPLHF
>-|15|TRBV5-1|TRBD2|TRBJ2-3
TGCGCCAGCAGCTCCCCGGGACTAGGGACAGATACGCAGTATTTT
CASSSPGLGTDTQYF
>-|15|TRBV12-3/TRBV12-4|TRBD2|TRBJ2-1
TGTGCCAGCAGTTTGATGACTAGCGGGACCGACGAGCAGTTCTTC
CASSLMTSGTDEQFF
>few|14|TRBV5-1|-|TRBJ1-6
TGCGCCAGCAGCTTGTGGCAGGTGAATTCACCCCTCCACTTT
CASSLWQVNSPLHF
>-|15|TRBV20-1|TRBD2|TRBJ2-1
TGCAGTGCGAGAAAAAGCGGGAGCCGGGGCAATGAGCAGTTCTTC
CSARKSGSRGNEQFF
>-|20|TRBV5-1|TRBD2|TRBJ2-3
TGCGCCAGCAGCTTCCCGGGACTAGCGGGAGGGCCACGGTTTGCAGATACGCAGTATTTT
CASSFPGLAGGPRFADTQYF
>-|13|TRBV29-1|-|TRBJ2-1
TGCAGCGTTGTGCTGACTAGTTCCAATGAGCAGTTCTTC
CSVVLTSSNEQFF
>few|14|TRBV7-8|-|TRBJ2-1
TGTGCCAGCAGCGGATTGGACGGATACAATGAGCAGTTCTTC
CASSGLDGYNEQFF
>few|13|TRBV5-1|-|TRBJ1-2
TGCGCCAGCAGCTTGGCGGGGCCCGAGGGCTACACCTTC
CASSLAGPEGYTF
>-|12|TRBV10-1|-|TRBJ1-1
TGCGCCAGCAGTAGCGGGTCGTCTGAAGCTTTCTTT
CASSSGSSEAFF
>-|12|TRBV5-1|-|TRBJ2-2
TGCGCCAGCACTGCAGGTGCCGGGGAGCTGTTTTTT
CASTAGAGELFF
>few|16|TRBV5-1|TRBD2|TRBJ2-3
TGCGCCAGCAGTCCTTTGACTAGCGGGGTCACAGATACGCAGTATTTT
CASSPLTSGVTDTQYF
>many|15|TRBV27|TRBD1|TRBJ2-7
TGTGCCAGCAGTTTATATCTACAGGGGTTCCACGAGCAGTACTTC
CASSLYLQGFHEQYF
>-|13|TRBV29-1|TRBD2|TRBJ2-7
TGCAGCGTTGGGACTAGCGGCTATTACGAGCAGTACTTC
CSVGTSGYYEQYF
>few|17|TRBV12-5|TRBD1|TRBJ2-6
TGTGCTAGTGGCCCATACCCGGACAGGGCTGGGGCCAACGTCCTGACTTTC
CASGPYPDRAGANVLTF
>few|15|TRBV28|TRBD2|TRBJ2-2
TGTGCCAGCACTTTAGCGGGAGCTGGCACCGGGGAGCTGTTTTTT
CASTLAGAGTGELFF
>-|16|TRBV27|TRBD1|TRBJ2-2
TGTGCCAGCAGTTCCGGGACAGGGTTGGGCACCGGGGAGCTGTTTTTT
CASSSGTGLGTGELFF
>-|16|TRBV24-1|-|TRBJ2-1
TGTGCCACCAGTGACTCGGGACGGAACTCCTACAATGAGCAGTTCTTC
CATSDSGRNSYNEQFF
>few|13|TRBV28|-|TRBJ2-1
TGTGCCAGCAGCCGCCAGAGGTACAATGAGCAGTTCTTC
CASSRQRYNEQFF
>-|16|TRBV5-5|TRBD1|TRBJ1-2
TGTGCCAGCAGCTTGGCCTTGGGACAGGGGGCAAATGGCTACACCTTC
CASSLALGQGANGYTF
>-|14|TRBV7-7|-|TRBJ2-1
TGTGCCAGCAGCTCTGGGGGTAGGGACAATGAGCAGTTCTTC
CASSSGGRDNEQFF
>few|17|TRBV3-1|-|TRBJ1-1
TGTGCCAGCAGCCAACCCCCAGGAGGAGGGGAGAACACTGAAGCTTTCTTT
CASSQPPGGGENTEAFF
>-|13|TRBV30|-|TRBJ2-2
TGTGCCTGGAACACGGTGAACACCGGGGAGCTGTTTTTT
CAWNTVNTGELFF
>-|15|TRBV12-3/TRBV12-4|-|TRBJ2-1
TGTGCCAGCAGTTCAGGGGCTAGTTATGAGAATGAGCAGTTCTTC
CASSSGASYENEQFF
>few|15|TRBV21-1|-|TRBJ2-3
TGTGCCAGCAGCAACAGGGAAGTGGGCACAGATACGCAGTATTTT
CASSNREVGTDTQYF
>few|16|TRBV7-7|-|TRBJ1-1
TGTGCCAGCAGCTTAGGAGGGCAGGGGCTGAACACTGAAGCTTTCTTT
CASSLGGQGLNTEAFF
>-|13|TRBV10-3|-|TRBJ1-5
TGTGCCATCGGGCCAGATAGCAATCAGCCCCAGCATTTT
CAIGPDSNQPQHF
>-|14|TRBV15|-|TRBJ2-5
TGTGCCACCAGCAGAGATCTTTCCCCAGAGACCCAGTACTTC
CATSRDLSPETQYF
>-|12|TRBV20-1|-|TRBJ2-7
TGCAGTGCTAGGGGGGGGCGTTACGAGCAGTACTTC
CSARGGRYEQYF
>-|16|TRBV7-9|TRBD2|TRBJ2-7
TGTGCCAGCAGCTCCCAACGGAGCGGGAAGCCCTACGAGCAGTACTTC
CASSSQRSGKPYEQYF
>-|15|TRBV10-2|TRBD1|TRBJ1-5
TGCGCCAGCAGTGAGAGACAGGGGATGGGTCAGCCCCAGCATTTT
CASSERQGMGQPQHF
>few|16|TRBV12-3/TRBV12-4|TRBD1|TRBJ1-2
TGTGCCAGCAGTTTTGAAGGGACAGGGACTAACTATGGCTACACCTTC
CASSFEGTGTNYGYTF
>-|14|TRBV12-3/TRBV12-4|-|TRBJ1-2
TGTGCCAGCAGGGCCGGGGCAGGGGAGAATGGCTACACCTTC
CASRAGAGENGYTF
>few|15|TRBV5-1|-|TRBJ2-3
TGCGCCAGCAGTCCGGCCCCTGTAGCGGTCGATACGCAGTATTTT
CASSPAPVAVDTQYF